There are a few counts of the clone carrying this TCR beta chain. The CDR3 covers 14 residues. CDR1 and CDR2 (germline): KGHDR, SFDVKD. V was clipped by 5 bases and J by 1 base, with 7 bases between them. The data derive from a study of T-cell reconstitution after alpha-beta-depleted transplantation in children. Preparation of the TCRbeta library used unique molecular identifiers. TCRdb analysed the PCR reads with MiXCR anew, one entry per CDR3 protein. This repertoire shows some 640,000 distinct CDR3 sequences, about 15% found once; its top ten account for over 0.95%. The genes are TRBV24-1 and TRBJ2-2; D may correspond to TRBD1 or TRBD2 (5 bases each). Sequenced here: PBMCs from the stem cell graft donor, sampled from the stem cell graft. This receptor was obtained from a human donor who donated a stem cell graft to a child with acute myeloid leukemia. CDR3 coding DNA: TGTGCCACCAGTGGAGGGGTGAACACCGGGGAGCTGTTTTTT. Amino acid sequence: CATSGGVNTGELFF.